The clone carrying this T cell receptor (beta chain) appeared many times. Its antigen is still unknown. Between the trimmed V and J ends, which lost 0 bases and 2 bases, there was a span of 10 bases. Germline V lookup: CDR1 DFQATT, CDR2 SNEGSKA (reference sequence). This CDR3 has 14 amino acids. The sample originates from a study of T cells after yellow fever vaccination. Broader study findings: Weaker overall was a secondary response that nonetheless peaked faster, on day 5 versus 15.

TCRdb re-analysed the 5' RACE reads in MiXCR, keeping a single row per CDR3 protein. The table has 240,000 or so distinct CDR3 sequences, roughly 7.2% seen once. V and J are TRBV20-1 and TRBJ1-2, with unresolved D. The sample here was CD4+ T cells sorted from PBMCs, taken 15 days after the yellow fever booster vaccination. This TCR came from a man aged 25 to 40 who received the YFV17D yellow fever vaccine. The CDR3: CSARDLGRNYGYTF. Here the CDR3 DNA reads TGCAGTGCTAGAGACCTAGGAAGGAACTATGGCTACACCTTC.